The clone carrying this TCR beta chain was seen many times. Germline V gene data show CDR1 as MNHEY and CDR2 as SVGAGI. V was pared by 0 bases and J by 7 bases, with 6 bases of the junction left unmatched. The CDR3 sequence is 15 residues long. A second PCR, run for about 7 to 11 cycles, used a sample-barcoded 5' primer plus a J-beta primer mix. TCRdb fed the 5' RACE reads into MiXCR, producing one record per CDR3 protein. The sample shows about 670,000 distinct CDR3 sequences, 52% of them seen only once. The data were obtained in a study of blood T cells in healthy people across ages. The sample comprised blood. The sequence came from a woman of 80 years or more in good health. This chain uses TRBV6-5 with TRBJ1-5; 7 positions match TRBD1. The CDR3 reads CASSYSNRGGQPQHF. For the CDR3, the DNA is TGTGCCAGCAGTTACTCCAACAGGGGTGGGCAGCCCCAGCATTTT.